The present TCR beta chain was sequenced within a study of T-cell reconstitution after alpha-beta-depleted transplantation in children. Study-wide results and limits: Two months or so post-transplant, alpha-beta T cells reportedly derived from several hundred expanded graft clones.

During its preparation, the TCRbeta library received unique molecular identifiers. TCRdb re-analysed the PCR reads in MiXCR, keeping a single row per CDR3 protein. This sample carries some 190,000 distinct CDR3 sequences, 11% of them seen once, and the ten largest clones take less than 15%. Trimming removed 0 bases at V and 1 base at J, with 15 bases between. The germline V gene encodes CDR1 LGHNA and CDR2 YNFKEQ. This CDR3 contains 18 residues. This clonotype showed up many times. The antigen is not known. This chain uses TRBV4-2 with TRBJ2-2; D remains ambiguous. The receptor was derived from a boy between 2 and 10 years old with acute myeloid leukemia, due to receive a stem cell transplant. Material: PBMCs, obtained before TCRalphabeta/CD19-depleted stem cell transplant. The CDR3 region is CASSQDTRVAGNTGELFF. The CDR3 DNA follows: TGTGCCAGCAGCCAAGATACTCGGGTAGCTGGGAACACCGGGGAGCTGTTTTTT.